This T cell receptor (beta chain) was identified during a study of blood T cell repertoires in COVID-19. About the research overall: Samples representing acute and convalescent COVID-19 were sourced from the United States, Italy and Spain.

Sequencing was performed with immunoSEQ multiplex PCR; in TCRdb, only in-frame clones are kept and a portion is missing. The sample yields 470,000 or so clones, roughly 89% seen once. Germline V gene lookup returns CDR1 SGHAT and CDR2 FQNNGV. This CDR3 contains 16 residues. V shed 5 bases and J 2 bases; nucleotides not matched to a gene: 10. Sequencing was performed on peripheral blood. This chain joins TRBV11-2 and TRBJ2-3, with TRBD2 matching over 7 bases. The clonotype originates from a woman younger than 45 with acute or convalescent COVID-19. This CDR3 reads CASSPWAGDITDTQYF. The CDR3 bases are TGTGCCAGCAGCCCCTGGGCGGGAGATATCACAGATACGCAGTATTTT.